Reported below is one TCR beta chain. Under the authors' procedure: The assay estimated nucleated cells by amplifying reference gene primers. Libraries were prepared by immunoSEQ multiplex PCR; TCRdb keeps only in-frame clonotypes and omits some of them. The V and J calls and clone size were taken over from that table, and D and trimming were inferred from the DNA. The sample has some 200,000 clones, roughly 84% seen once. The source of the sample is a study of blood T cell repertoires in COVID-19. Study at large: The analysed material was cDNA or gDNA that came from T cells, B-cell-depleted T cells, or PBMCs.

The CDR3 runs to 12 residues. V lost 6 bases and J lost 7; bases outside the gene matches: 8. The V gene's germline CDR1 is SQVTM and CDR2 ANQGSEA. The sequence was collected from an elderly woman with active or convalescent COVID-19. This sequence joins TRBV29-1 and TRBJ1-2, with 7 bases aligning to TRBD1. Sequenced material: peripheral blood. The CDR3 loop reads CSVREGAGGYTF. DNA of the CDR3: TGCAGCGTCCGCGAGGGGGCGGGTGGCTACACCTTC.